The subject of this entry is one T cell receptor beta chain. This record belongs to a study of blood T cell repertoires in COVID-19. V was trimmed by 6 bases and J by 8 bases, leaving 14 bases between them. The CDR3 consists of 14 residues. Germline V gives CDR1 MDHEN, CDR2 SYDVKM. Generated by immunoSEQ multiplex PCR, the TCRdb table keeps only in-frame clones and is missing some. The top ten clones hold around 3.6% of a sample with some 70,000 clones, 87% of them seen once. The gene calls are TRBV28 and TRBJ1-6; TRBD1 is a possible D gene (6 bases). This receptor was obtained from a woman aged 50 to 60 with COVID-19, enrolled during active disease. Sequencing was performed on peripheral blood. CDR3 coding DNA: TGTGCCAGCAGAACCTCAGGGGCTCATTCACCCCTCCACTTT. Amino acids: CASRTSGAHSPLHF. Full variable domain (outside the CDR3, taken from reference TRBV28 and TRBJ1-6): DVKVTQSSRYLVKRTGEKVFLECVQDMDHENMFWYRQDPGLGLRLIYFSYDVKMKEKGDIPEGYSVSREKKERFSLILESASTNQTSMYLCASRTSGAHSPLHFGNGTRLTVT.